This T cell receptor beta chain came from a study of preoperative IRX-2 immunotherapy in early breast cancer. Assay used: immunoSEQ multiplex PCR; TCRdb lists only in-frame clones, some missing. The table has roughly 23,000 clones, 80% to 90% seen once. Treatment reported: preoperative locoregional IRX-2 cytokine immunotherapy. Patients received preoperative, locoregional IRX-2 cytokine immunotherapy in a phase Ib study. This receptor was taken from a human donor with breast cancer. The sequencing here drew on tumor tissue, taken after IRX-2 immunotherapy.

The CDR3 DNA reads as TGCGCCAGCAGCCAAGTTGAATCAGGGGCCTACGAGCAGTACTTC. Protein product: CASSQVESGAYEQYF. This chain connects TRBV4-1 to TRBJ2-7; possibly TRBD1 for D (6 bases). Per the germline V gene, CDR1 is MGHRA and CDR2 is YSYEKL. CDR3 length equals 15 residues. V was clipped by 1 base and J by 2 bases, with 12 bases between them.